The following is a T cell receptor beta chain sequence with its context. Its antigen target is currently unknown. No much larger clone exists at a distance of one base, and base qualities are not known. PBMCs were isolated by Ficoll-Paque density gradient centrifugation. In the germline V gene, CDR1 corresponds to MGHRA and CDR2 to YSYEKL. At the junction V is shortened by 2 bases and J by 1 base, with 11 bases in between. From its cysteine to its phenylalanine, the CDR3 spans 15 amino acids. CDR3 DNA is the only sequence kept; it has 45 bases, read in frame from the first base. This specimen belongs to a study of T-cell memory formation after mild COVID-19 (dated by TCRdb to the early 2020s). Describing the broader study: TCR sequence clusters from the two donors were found to be largely donor specific. In a couple of donors, T-cell clones that expanded and contracted after mild COVID-19 were tracked by sequencing TCRalpha and TCRbeta repertoires over time. Two young, previously healthy adult volunteers, one female and one male, were included in the cohort. Results the study describes overall, beyond this receptor: From day 15 to 85, contracting clones showed balanced CD4/CD8 phenotypes, whereas a second wave of clones that expanded from day 15 to 37 leaned towards CD4+. Only a couple of mild cases were covered in the study, and larger cohorts including severe cases with pre-infection samples were considered necessary. Some responding clones were found in pre-infection memory, which suggests that pre-existing cross-reactive memory T cells took part in the SARS-CoV-2 response. Contracting CD4+ clones turned up mainly in the CM and EM memory subsets, whereas EMRA was where CD8+ clones were enriched. The second-wave clones that peaked on day 37 were not confirmed to be SARS-CoV-2 specific.

Sequencing was performed on an Illumina NovaSeq 6000. Using 5'RACE with constant-segment primers, TCRalpha and TCRbeta cDNA libraries were constructed, with sample barcodes and unique molecular identifiers added in the process. RNA was extracted from every sample with Trizol reagent. Libraries were amplified in two PCR steps, with a second sample barcode and Illumina TruSeq adapters added in the second step. Sequencing of libraries was performed on an Illumina NovaSeq with 2 x 150 bp paired-end reads. The published analysis was carried out like this. Demultiplexing of reads and collapsing into UMI-guided consensus sequences were performed with migec v1.2.7. Using mixcr v2.1.11, UMI consensuses were aligned to TRA and TRB V and J templates and then assembled into clonotypes. A clonotype was counted as expanded or contracted only if both edgeR and NoisET called the change significant, with noise models trained on biological replicates. For edgeR calls, the cutoffs were a false discovery rate-adjusted p below 0.01 and a log2 fold-change threshold of 1. As an exploratory analysis of dynamics, max-normalized trajectories of the 1000 most abundant clonotypes were examined with PCA combined with hierarchical clustering. Each responding clone was given a CD4 or CD8 phenotype based on the CD4+ and CD8+ repertoires, which had been sequenced separately. In TCRdb, the public reads were trimmed at Q25 with fastp and aligned with MiXCR, with productive beta chains retained. Under each unique CDR3 protein, matching rows form one entry showing the most common genes and DNA. It is TCRdb's table, rather than the study itself, that gives the V and J calls and clone size. For this sample the table gives about 450,000 distinct CDR3 sequences, of which 23% were detected only once. The ten largest clones add up to 13% of the sample.

This chain joins TRBV4-1 to TRBJ1-2, with the D gene not clear enough to name. The sequenced material came from PBMCs or a T cell subset sorted from them (not recorded which). The TCR was taken from an adult woman who had mild COVID-19 (a few samples of this study predate the infection). The sample titles of this study are shuffled in the database, so cell type and time point are left out; the donor was told from shared clones. The sequenced DNA: TGCGCCAGCAGCCAAACCGCAGCGGGTAACTATGGCTACACCTTC. Its coded protein is CASSQTAAGNYGYTF.